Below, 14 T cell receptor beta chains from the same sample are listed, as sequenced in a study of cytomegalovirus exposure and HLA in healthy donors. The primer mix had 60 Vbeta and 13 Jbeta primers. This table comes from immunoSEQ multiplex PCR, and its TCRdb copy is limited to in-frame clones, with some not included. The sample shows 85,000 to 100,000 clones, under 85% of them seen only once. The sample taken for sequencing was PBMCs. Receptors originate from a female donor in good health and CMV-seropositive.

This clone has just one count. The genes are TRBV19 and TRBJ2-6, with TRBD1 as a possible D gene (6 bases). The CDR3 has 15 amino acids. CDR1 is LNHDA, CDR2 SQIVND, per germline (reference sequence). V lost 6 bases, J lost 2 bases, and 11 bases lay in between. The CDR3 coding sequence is TGTGCCAGTAGAATGGGGGCAGCTGGGGCCAACGTCCTGACTTTC. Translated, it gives CASRMGAAGANVLTF.

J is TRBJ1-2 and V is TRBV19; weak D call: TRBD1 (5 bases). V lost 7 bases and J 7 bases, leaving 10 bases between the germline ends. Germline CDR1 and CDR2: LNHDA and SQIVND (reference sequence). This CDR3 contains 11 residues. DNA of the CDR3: TGTGCCAGTACGACTGACAGTGGCTACACCTTC. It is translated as CASTTDSGYTF. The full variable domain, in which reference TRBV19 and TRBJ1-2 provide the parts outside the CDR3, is DGGITQSPKYLFRKEGQNVTLSCEQNLNHDAMYWYRQDPGQGLRLIYYSQIVNDFQKGDIAEGYSVSREKKESFPLTVTSAQKNPTAFYLCASTTDSGYTFGSGTRLTVV.

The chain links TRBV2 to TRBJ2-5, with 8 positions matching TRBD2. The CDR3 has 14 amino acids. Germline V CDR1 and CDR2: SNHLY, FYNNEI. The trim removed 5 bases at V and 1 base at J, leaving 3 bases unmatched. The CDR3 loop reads CASSQLAVQETQYF. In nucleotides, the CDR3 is TGTGCCAGCAGTCAACTAGCGGTCCAAGAGACCCAGTACTTC.

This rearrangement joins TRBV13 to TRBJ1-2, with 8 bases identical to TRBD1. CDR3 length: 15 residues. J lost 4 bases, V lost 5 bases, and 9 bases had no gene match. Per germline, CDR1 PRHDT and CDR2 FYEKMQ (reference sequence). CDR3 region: CASSLSGTGVYGYTF. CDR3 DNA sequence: TGTGCCAGCAGCCTTTCCGGGACAGGCGTCTATGGCTACACCTTC.

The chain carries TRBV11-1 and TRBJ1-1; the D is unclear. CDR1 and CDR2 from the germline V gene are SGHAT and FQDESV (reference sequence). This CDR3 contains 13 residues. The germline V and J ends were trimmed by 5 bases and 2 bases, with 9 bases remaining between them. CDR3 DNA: TGTGCCAGCAGCGCTCAGGTTAACACTGAAGCTTTCTTT. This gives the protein CASSAQVNTEAFF.

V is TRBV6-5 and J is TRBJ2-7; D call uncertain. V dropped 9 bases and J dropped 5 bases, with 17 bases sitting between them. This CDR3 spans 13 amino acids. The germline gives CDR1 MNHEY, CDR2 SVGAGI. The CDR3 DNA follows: TGTGCCAGTCTAGGTGGATCCCAAGACGAGCAGTACTTC. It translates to CASLGGSQDEQYF.

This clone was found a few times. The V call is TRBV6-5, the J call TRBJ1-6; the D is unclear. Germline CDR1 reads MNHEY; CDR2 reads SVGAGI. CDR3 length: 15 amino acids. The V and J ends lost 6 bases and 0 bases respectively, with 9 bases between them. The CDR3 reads CASRGSGSYNSPLHF. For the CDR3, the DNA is TGTGCCAGCAGGGGGAGCGGCTCCTATAATTCACCCCTCCACTTT.

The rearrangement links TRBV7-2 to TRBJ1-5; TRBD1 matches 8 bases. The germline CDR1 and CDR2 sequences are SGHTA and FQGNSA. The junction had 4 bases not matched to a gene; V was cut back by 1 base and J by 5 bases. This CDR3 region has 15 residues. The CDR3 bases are TGTGCCAGCAGCTTAGAGGGACAGGAGTATCAGCCCCAGCATTTT. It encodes CASSLEGQEYQPQHF. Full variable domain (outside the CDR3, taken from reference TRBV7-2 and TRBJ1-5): GAGVSQSPSNKVTEKGKDVELRCDPISGHTALYWYRQSLGQGLEFLIYFQGNSAPDKSGLPSDRFSAERTGGSVSTLTIQRTQQEDSAVYLCASSLEGQEYQPQHFGDGTRLSIL.

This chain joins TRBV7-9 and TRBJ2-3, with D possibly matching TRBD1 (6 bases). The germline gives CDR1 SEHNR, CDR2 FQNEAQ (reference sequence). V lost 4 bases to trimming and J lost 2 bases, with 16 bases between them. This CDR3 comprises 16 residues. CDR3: CASSYPRTVFTDTQYF. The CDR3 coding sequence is TGTGCCAGCAGCTACCCACGGACAGTTTTCACAGATACGCAGTATTTT.

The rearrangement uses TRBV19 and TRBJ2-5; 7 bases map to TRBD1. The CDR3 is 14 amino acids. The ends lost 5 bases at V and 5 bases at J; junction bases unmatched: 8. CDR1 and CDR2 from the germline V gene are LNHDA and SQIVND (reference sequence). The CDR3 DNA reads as TGTGCCAGTAGTCCGGGACAGTGGCCGGAGACCCAGTACTTC. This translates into CASSPGQWPETQYF.

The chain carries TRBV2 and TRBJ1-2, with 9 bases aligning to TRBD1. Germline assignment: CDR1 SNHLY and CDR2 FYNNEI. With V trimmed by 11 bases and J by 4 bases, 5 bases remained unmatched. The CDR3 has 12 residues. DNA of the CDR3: TGTGCCCTCGGGACAGGGCCCTATGGCTACACCTTC. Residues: CALGTGPYGYTF. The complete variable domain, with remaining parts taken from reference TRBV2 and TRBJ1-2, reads EPEVTQTPSHQVTQMGQEVILRCVPISNHLYFYWYRQILGQKVEFLVSFYNNEISEKSEIFDDQFSVERPDGSNFTLKIRSTKLEDSAMYFCALGTGPYGYTFGSGTRLTVV.

This CDR3 reads CASSFTGQGRTGELFF. The CDR3 DNA reads as TGCGCCAGCAGCTTCACGGGACAGGGTCGGACCGGGGAGCTGTTTTTT. The chain combines TRBV5-1 with TRBJ2-2; 9 bases agree with TRBD1. The V and J ends lost 2 bases and 5 bases, in that order; junction bases with no gene match: 7. The length of the CDR3 is 16 residues. CDR1 is SGHRS and CDR2 is YFSETQ in the germline V gene. Using reference TRBV5-1 and TRBJ2-2 for the parts outside the CDR3, the full variable domain is KAGVTQTPRYLIKTRGQQVTLSCSPISGHRSVSWYQQTPGQGLQFLFEYFSETQRNKGNFPGRFSGRQFSNSRSEMNVSTLELGDSALYLCASSFTGQGRTGELFFGEGSRLTVL.

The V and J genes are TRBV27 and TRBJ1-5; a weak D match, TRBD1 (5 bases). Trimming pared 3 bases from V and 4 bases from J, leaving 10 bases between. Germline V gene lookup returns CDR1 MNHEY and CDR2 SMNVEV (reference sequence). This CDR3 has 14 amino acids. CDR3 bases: TGTGCCAGCAGTTTGATGGGGCGGAATCAGCCCCAGCATTTT. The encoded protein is CASSLMGRNQPQHF.

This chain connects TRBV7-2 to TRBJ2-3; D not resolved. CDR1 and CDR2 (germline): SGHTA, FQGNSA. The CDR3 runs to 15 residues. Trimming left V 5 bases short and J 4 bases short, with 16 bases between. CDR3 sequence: CASSAWPGNPDTQYF. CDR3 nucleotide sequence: TGTGCCAGCAGCGCTTGGCCAGGTAATCCAGATACGCAGTATTTT.